This T cell receptor beta chain came from a study of blood T cell repertoires in COVID-19 (dated by TCRdb to 2018 to 2021). Concerning the study at large: Samples from collaborators originated in the United States, Italy and Spain and spanned both the acute and convalescent phases of COVID-19. A de-identified subject ID, COVID-19 status, age in years and sex were almost always included in the sample metadata. The material from the prospective study consisted of cDNA or gDNA derived from T cells, B-cell-depleted T cells, or PBMCs. Samples came from the ongoing ImmuneRACE study (first 160 participants) plus 1,254 subjects from 6 global collaborators. Subjects who had been exposed to COVID-19, were actively infected with it, or had recovered from it provided the deeply sampled blood TCRbeta repertoires that made up the dataset. Where available, HLA class I and class II types were obtained from metadata supplied by the sample provider rather than from assay-based typing. A freely available public database, intended as a resource for researchers studying the immune response to SARS-CoV-2, is where the repertoires were released. The full study reports these points: The quantity of clinical and demographic metadata differed by source and by participant and was supplied without curation.

Enrolling through a virtual design, the prospective study's participants ranged in age from roughly 18 to 95 years and lived across some 22 United States geographic areas. To assign participants to cohorts, the prospective study relied on clinical history that participants themselves reported in a screening survey and a study questionnaire. Recovered participants in ImmuneRACE Cohort 3 were defined as having two consecutive negative NP/OP PCR tests, clearance from a healthcare professional, or resolution of symptoms. Mobile phlebotomists in the prospective study collected whole blood, serum and a nasopharyngeal or oropharyngeal swab from every participant. Participants in the prospective study had the option to provide additional blood draws and questionnaires over a roughly two-month period. Before DNA extraction, prospective study blood samples were shipped either frozen or at room temperature.

CDR1 and CDR2 (SGHNT, YYREEE) derive from the germline V gene (reference sequence). V is clipped by 4 bases and J by 1 base, and the sequence between their germline boundaries is 13 bases long. Including cysteine and phenylalanine, the CDR3 has 15 amino acids. The retained sequence is limited to the CDR3, 45 bases, with the frame set at the first base. A word on this clone: Its recognized antigen is unknown. Base quality data are lacking; no much larger clone is found one base away.

TCRbeta CDR3 regions were amplified from genomic DNA by means of the immunoSEQ Assay, a bias-controlled multiplex PCR. Concerning the study's data processing: The number of nucleated cells in each sample was estimated from the amplification of reference gene primers within the assay. Sequence reads were collapsed and filtered to measure the absolute abundance of every unique TCRbeta CDR3 rearrangement. Productive Simpson clonality was computed per sample as the square root of Simpson's diversity index over productive rearrangements. TCRdb carries this immuneACCESS record with in-frame sequences only. Its versions omit some clonotypes, under half of them owing to an unresolved V gene in the studies checked, with the rest unexplained. V and J calls and clone size come straight from that table; D and trimming were deduced from the DNA. In all, the sample holds about 260,000 clones, and approximately 90% of those were seen once. The ten largest clones represent less than 3% of the sample.

The V and J segments used are TRBV5-4 and TRBJ2-3; a weak D assignment points to TRBD2 (6 bases agree). Sequenced input: PBMCs or T cells enriched from blood (not recorded which). This TCR came from a woman aged 50 to 65 who had recovered from COVID-19. The nucleotide sequence is given as TGTGCCAGCAGCCCCGGGACTCCTCGCACAGATACGCAGTATTTT. Translated, it reads CASSPGTPRTDTQYF.